This TCR beta chain derives from a study of T cells in Graves' hyperthyroidism and ophthalmopathy. Across the study: Staff took peripheral blood when the initial diagnosis was made, before any treatment began.

The CDR3 spans 15 residues. V was pared by 6 bases and J by 5 bases, with 19 bases between. This clonotype was detected ten times or more. Its antigen is unknown. TCR beta CDR3 region amplification was performed from RNA transcripts. A set of HTBI primers served as the primers for a first-round RT-PCR of the TCR CDR3. TCRdb reprocessed the multiplex PCR reads with MiXCR, giving one entry per CDR3 protein. Here the sample spans 300,000 to 400,000 distinct CDR3 sequences, around 13% being singletons. Whole-study findings and limits: Ophthalmopathy could be told apart from stable hyperthyroidism with a 13 V-J model. Blood also showed most of the thyroid clonotypes that were expanded above 0.001.

Extraction of PBMCs used 10 ml of fresh peripheral blood. The origin of this receptor is a woman aged 18-29 years with Graves' hyperthyroidism. This chain uses TRBV12-3 or TRBV12-4 with TRBJ1-2; D possibly corresponds to TRBD1 (5 bases). What was sequenced was blood. CDR3 bases: TGTGCCAGCAGCGTCTCGGGGGGGGGGATGTATGGCTACACCTTC. Amino acids: CASSVSGGGMYGYTF.